A single T cell receptor beta chain is shown here with its context. Its antigen is still unknown. Sequencing used immunoSEQ multiplex PCR; TCRdb keeps in-frame clones, though not all of them. The table shows roughly 40,000 clones, with 90% to 95% occurring only once. These data belong to a study of a mutant IDH1 vaccine in newly diagnosed glioma. The wider study: Vaccine dosing followed radiotherapy by 4-6 weeks, or accompanied temozolomide cycles. Patients were pretreated with radiotherapy, temozolomide, or both, mostly both.

V was pared by 0 bases and J by 5 bases, with 14 bases between. The CDR3 is made up of 16 amino acids. The germline gives CDR1 MNHEY, CDR2 SVGAGI. Findings and limits, study-wide: There were vaccine-induced immune responses in under 95% of the patients. The authors found pseudoprogression apparently unrelated to changes in top peripheral T cell clonotypes.

The time point is: week 5, during vaccination. Every vaccine dose comprised 300 ug of mutant IDH1 20-mer peptide plus topical imiquimod. Material: PBMCs, obtained from a glioma patient whose treatment included an IDH1 peptide vaccine. This clonotype was obtained from a man aged 45-60 years with glioma. This sequence joins TRBV6-5 and TRBJ1-5; D is perhaps TRBD1 (6 bases). The CDR3 nucleotides read TGTGCCAGCAGTTACTCGAGTAAGGGGGATCATCAGCCCCAGCATTTT. Translated, it gives CASSYSSKGDHQPQHF.